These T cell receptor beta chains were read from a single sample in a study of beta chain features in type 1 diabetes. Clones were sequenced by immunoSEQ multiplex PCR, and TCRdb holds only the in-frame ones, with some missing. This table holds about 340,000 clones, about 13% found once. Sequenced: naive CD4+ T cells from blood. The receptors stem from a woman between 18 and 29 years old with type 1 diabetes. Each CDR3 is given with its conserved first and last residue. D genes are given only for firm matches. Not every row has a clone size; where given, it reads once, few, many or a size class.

CDR3 DNA: TGTGCCAGCAGTCGACGACTGAAGCCGCGGAAGACCCAGTACTTC
CDR3 protein: CASSRRLKPRKTQYF
V gene: TRBV6-1
D gene: .
J gene: TRBJ2-5
clone size: .

CDR3 DNA: TGCGCCAGCAGCTTGGATAGGGGCAGGGAGCAGTTCTTC
CDR3 protein: CASSLDRGREQFF
V gene: TRBV5-1
D gene: .
J gene: TRBJ2-1
clone size: few

CDR3 DNA: TGTGCCAGCATCCCGGGGGCAGGGGGGTATGGCTACACCTTC
CDR3 protein: CASIPGAGGYGYTF
V gene: TRBV6-6
D gene: TRBD1
J gene: TRBJ1-2
clone size: .

CDR3 DNA: TGTGCCAGCAGTGCGCCTATAGCGGGTATGGTCTACAATGAGCAGTTCTTC
CDR3 protein: CASSAPIAGMVYNEQFF
V gene: TRBV6-1
D gene: TRBD2
J gene: TRBJ2-1
clone size: few

CDR3 DNA: TGTGCCAGCAGTTGGGACAGCTCCTACGAGCAGTACTTC
CDR3 protein: CASSWDSSYEQYF
V gene: TRBV6-6
D gene: TRBD1
J gene: TRBJ2-7
clone size: .

CDR3 DNA: TGTGCCAGCAGCTTAGGACAGGGGACTGAAGCTTTCTTT
CDR3 protein: CASSLGQGTEAFF
V gene: TRBV7-2
D gene: TRBD1
J gene: TRBJ1-1
clone size: .

CDR3 DNA: TGTGCCAGCAGTGCGGGACAGGTAGGGAACTTC
CDR3 protein: CASSAGQVGNF
V gene: TRBV2
D gene: TRBD1
J gene: TRBJ2-7
clone size: .

CDR3 DNA: TGCAGCGCCACGACAGGGGGTAGCACTGAAGCTTTCTTT
CDR3 protein: CSATTGGSTEAFF
V gene: TRBV29-1
D gene: TRBD1
J gene: TRBJ1-1
clone size: few

CDR3 DNA: TGTGCCAGCATACGGACTAACGAAGAGACCCAGTACTTC
CDR3 protein: CASIRTNEETQYF
V gene: TRBV6-1
D gene: .
J gene: TRBJ2-5
clone size: .

CDR3 DNA: TGTGCCACCAGCAGAGATCGTACAGATACGCAGTATTTT
CDR3 protein: CATSRDRTDTQYF
V gene: TRBV15
D gene: .
J gene: TRBJ2-3
clone size: .

CDR3 DNA: TGCGCCAGCAGGTATGAGATAGCGGGAGCCTACGAGCAGTACTTC
CDR3 protein: CASRYEIAGAYEQYF
V gene: TRBV5-1
D gene: TRBD2
J gene: TRBJ2-7
clone size: few

CDR3 DNA: TGCGCCAGCAGTCCTAGGAACCAGGGCACTGAAGCTTTCTTT
CDR3 protein: CASSPRNQGTEAFF
V gene: TRBV5-1
D gene: .
J gene: TRBJ1-1
clone size: .

CDR3 DNA: TGTGCCAGCAGCCCAGGGGGGGCTAGCGGGAGGGCGACCATTCAGTACTTC
CDR3 protein: CASSPGGASGRATIQYF
V gene: TRBV7-9
D gene: TRBD2
J gene: TRBJ2-4
clone size: .

CDR3 DNA: TGTGCCAGCAGCGTAGGCGGGACGGAGACCCAGTACTTC
CDR3 protein: CASSVGGTETQYF
V gene: TRBV9
D gene: .
J gene: TRBJ2-5
clone size: few

CDR3 DNA: TGTGCCAGCAGCTTGGGAGGTTCTCGCAATCAGCCCCAGCATTTT
CDR3 protein: CASSLGGSRNQPQHF
V gene: TRBV7-2
D gene: .
J gene: TRBJ1-5
clone size: .

CDR3 DNA: TGTGCCAGCAGCCTCGCTACTGGGGACAGGCCCTATGGCTACACCTTC
CDR3 protein: CASSLATGDRPYGYTF
V gene: TRBV2
D gene: TRBD1
J gene: TRBJ1-2
clone size: .

CDR3 DNA: TGTGCCACCCGGAGGAGCTCCTACGAGCAGTACTTC
CDR3 protein: CATRRSSYEQYF
V gene: TRBV7-9
D gene: .
J gene: TRBJ2-7
clone size: few

CDR3 DNA: TGCGCCAGCAGCTTAGGGGCGGGAGTCGCCCATGAGCAGTTCTTC
CDR3 protein: CASSLGAGVAHEQFF
V gene: TRBV5-1
D gene: TRBD2
J gene: TRBJ2-1
clone size: few

CDR3 DNA: TGTGCCAGCAGCCCCTTGGGGGGATCTGGCGGGGAGCTGTTTTTT
CDR3 protein: CASSPLGGSGGELFF
V gene: TRBV9
D gene: .
J gene: TRBJ2-2
clone size: .

CDR3 DNA: TGTGCCAGCAGTTTGCGCGCCACCGGGACCAGGGGGCATTTT
CDR3 protein: CASSLRATGTRGHF
V gene: TRBV28
D gene: .
J gene: TRBJ1-5
clone size: .

CDR3 DNA: TGTGCCAGCAGCCAAGAGGTCACGTCTAGCGGGAGGGGGCCACGGTTCTTC
CDR3 protein: CASSQEVTSSGRGPRFF
V gene: TRBV4-2
D gene: TRBD2
J gene: TRBJ2-1
clone size: .

CDR3 DNA: TGTGCCAGCAGCCTACCGTCCGGTGGGAACACTGAAGCTTTCTTT
CDR3 protein: CASSLPSGGNTEAFF
V gene: TRBV5-4
D gene: .
J gene: TRBJ1-1
clone size: few

CDR3 DNA: TGTGCCAGCAGCGTAGTCGTCGGCTATGGCTACACCTTC
CDR3 protein: CASSVVVGYGYTF
V gene: TRBV9
D gene: .
J gene: TRBJ1-2
clone size: few

CDR3 DNA: TGTGCCAGCAGCTCCGGACTAGCGGGAGGTTTGGGGAATGAGCAGTTCTTC
CDR3 protein: CASSSGLAGGLGNEQFF
V gene: TRBV7-2
D gene: TRBD2
J gene: TRBJ2-1
clone size: .

CDR3 DNA: TGTGCCAGCAGCCCCGGACAGGGGGCATGGTATGGCTACACCTTC
CDR3 protein: CASSPGQGAWYGYTF
V gene: TRBV7-8
D gene: TRBD1
J gene: TRBJ1-2
clone size: .

CDR3 DNA: TGCGCCAGCAGCTTGGTAGCGGGACAAAATGAGCAGTTCTTC
CDR3 protein: CASSLVAGQNEQFF
V gene: TRBV5-1
D gene: TRBD2
J gene: TRBJ2-1
clone size: few

CDR3 DNA: TGTGCCAGTAGTATCGCCCAGCGGGAGGGCTGGGTTGAGCAGTTCTTC
CDR3 protein: CASSIAQREGWVEQFF
V gene: TRBV19
D gene: TRBD2
J gene: TRBJ2-1
clone size: .

CDR3 DNA: TGTGCCAGCAGTTCCCCGGGAGTCTCCTACAATGAGCAGTTCTTC
CDR3 protein: CASSSPGVSYNEQFF
V gene: TRBV28
D gene: .
J gene: TRBJ2-1
clone size: few

CDR3 DNA: TGTGCCAGCAAGGCCTATGCGGGAGGGCCGAACGAGCAGTACTTC
CDR3 protein: CASKAYAGGPNEQYF
V gene: TRBV7-9
D gene: TRBD2
J gene: TRBJ2-7
clone size: few

CDR3 DNA: TGTGCCAGCTCACGTGCACCGGGACAGATAAACTATGGCTACACCTTC
CDR3 protein: CASSRAPGQINYGYTF
V gene: TRBV18
D gene: TRBD1
J gene: TRBJ1-2
clone size: .

CDR3 DNA: TGTGCCAGCAGTTTCCCCCTCGGGGGAGGGGGCTACGAGCAGTACTTC
CDR3 protein: CASSFPLGGGGYEQYF
V gene: TRBV28
D gene: .
J gene: TRBJ2-7
clone size: few

CDR3 DNA: TGCAGCGTTCGACAGGTCCTCACAGATACGCAGTATTTT
CDR3 protein: CSVRQVLTDTQYF
V gene: TRBV29-1
D gene: .
J gene: TRBJ2-3
clone size: few

CDR3 DNA: TGTGCCAGTAGTATAGGACTAAAGGGAGGCGCCTGGAGCAATCAGCCCCAGCATTTT
CDR3 protein: CASSIGLKGGAWSNQPQHF
V gene: TRBV19
D gene: .
J gene: TRBJ1-5
clone size: few

CDR3 DNA: TGTGCCTGGAGTGGAGACAGGGGTTACGAGCAGTACTTC
CDR3 protein: CAWSGDRGYEQYF
V gene: TRBV30
D gene: TRBD1
J gene: TRBJ2-7
clone size: .

CDR3 DNA: TGCAGCGTTGTAAGACTAGCGGGGACGGGGGATACGCAGTATTTT
CDR3 protein: CSVVRLAGTGDTQYF
V gene: TRBV29-1
D gene: TRBD2
J gene: TRBJ2-3
clone size: .

CDR3 DNA: TGTGCCAGCAGCTTGGAAGCCGAAAAACTGTTTTTT
CDR3 protein: CASSLEAEKLFF
V gene: TRBV5-4
D gene: .
J gene: TRBJ1-4
clone size: .

CDR3 DNA: TGTGCCAGTAGTACGGACAGGATGGGTCAGCCCCAGCATTTT
CDR3 protein: CASSTDRMGQPQHF
V gene: TRBV19
D gene: TRBD1
J gene: TRBJ1-5
clone size: .

CDR3 DNA: TGCACCAGCAGCCAAGCCCAAGACAGGGAGGCCCGCTATGACTATGGCTACACCTTC
CDR3 protein: CTSSQAQDREARYDYGYTF
V gene: TRBV1
D gene: .
J gene: TRBJ1-2
clone size: .

CDR3 DNA: TGTGCCAGCAGTTCCCGAAGGGGACTAGCGGGATGGGGCGAGCAGTACTTC
CDR3 protein: CASSSRRGLAGWGEQYF
V gene: TRBV27
D gene: TRBD2
J gene: TRBJ2-7
clone size: few

CDR3 DNA: TGTGCCAGCAGCCGCCGGGGACAGTCGAACACCGGGGAGCTGTTTTTT
CDR3 protein: CASSRRGQSNTGELFF
V gene: TRBV11-3
D gene: TRBD1
J gene: TRBJ2-2
clone size: .

CDR3 DNA: TGTGCCTGGAGTGTACCTGGGACAGGGGATGGCTACACCTTC
CDR3 protein: CAWSVPGTGDGYTF
V gene: TRBV30
D gene: TRBD1
J gene: TRBJ1-2
clone size: .

CDR3 DNA: TGTGCCAGCAGCCCACAGCAAAATGAGCAGTTCTTC
CDR3 protein: CASSPQQNEQFF
V gene: TRBV7-2
D gene: .
J gene: TRBJ2-1
clone size: few

CDR3 DNA: TGTGCCAGCAGGTTCCTACGGGGGAGGGCCAGCTCCTACAATGAGCAGTTCTTC
CDR3 protein: CASRFLRGRASSYNEQFF
V gene: TRBV11-2
D gene: TRBD2
J gene: TRBJ2-1
clone size: few

CDR3 DNA: TGTGCCAGCAGCTTAACTAGAGCGGAAGAGACCCAGTACTTC
CDR3 protein: CASSLTRAEETQYF
V gene: TRBV11-2
D gene: .
J gene: TRBJ2-5
clone size: .

CDR3 DNA: TGTGCCAGCAGCTTAGACAGGGGAAATCAGCCCCAGCATTTT
CDR3 protein: CASSLDRGNQPQHF
V gene: TRBV7-2
D gene: TRBD1
J gene: TRBJ1-5
clone size: few

CDR3 DNA: TGTGCCAGCAGCTTAGTTCCCGCGGGAGGGAGCACAGATACGCAGTATTTT
CDR3 protein: CASSLVPAGGSTDTQYF
V gene: TRBV11-2
D gene: TRBD2
J gene: TRBJ2-3
clone size: few

CDR3 DNA: TGTGCCAGCAGCTTAGCGTATTCGGGACAGCCCCAGCATTTT
CDR3 protein: CASSLAYSGQPQHF
V gene: TRBV7-8
D gene: .
J gene: TRBJ1-5
clone size: .

CDR3 DNA: TGTGCCGCCCGTCCCGGGGTATTCAGCACAGATACGCAGTATTTT
CDR3 protein: CAARPGVFSTDTQYF
V gene: TRBV6-5
D gene: .
J gene: TRBJ2-3
clone size: .